These 11 T cell receptor beta chains share one sample of origin, sequenced in a study of T cell responses to AZD1222 COVID-19 vaccine. Clones were read by immunoSEQ multiplex PCR, and TCRdb kept only the in-frame ones, dropping some. The sample contains around 130,000 clones, 80% to 90% of which appear only once. The sample in question was peripheral blood, obtained 28 days after the second AZD1222 dose. These receptor sequences come from an adult who received the AZD1222 COVID-19 vaccine.

This clone was observed a few times. This chain uses TRBV19 with TRBJ2-5; 9 bases fit TRBD2. Looked up from germline, CDR1 is LNHDA and CDR2 is SQIVND (reference sequence). V shed 5 bases and J 5 bases; nucleotides not matched to a gene: 6. CDR3 size: 14 residues. The CDR3 sequence: CASSLGTSPETQYF. The CDR3 coding sequence is TGTGCCAGTAGTCTAGGGACTAGCCCCGAGACCCAGTACTTC.

The gene calls are TRBV9 and TRBJ1-6; 9 bases align to TRBD1. The germline CDR1 and CDR2 sequences are SGDLS and YYNGEE. The CDR3 is 16 residues long. The V segment lost 4 bases and the J segment 6 bases; nucleotides outside the gene matches: 8. The CDR3: CASSPRQGVGNSPLHF. CDR3 coding DNA: TGTGCCAGCAGCCCTAGACAGGGGGTGGGTAATTCACCCCTCCACTTT. Filled out from reference TRBV9 and TRBJ1-6, the complete variable domain reads DSGVTQTPKHLITATGQRVTLRCSPRSGDLSVYWYQQSLDQGLQFLIQYYNGEERAKGNILERFSAQQFPDLHSELNLSSLELGDSALYFCASSPRQGVGNSPLHFGNGTRLTVT.

The chain joins TRBV12-3 or TRBV12-4 to TRBJ2-2; unclear D gene. Trimming took off 6 bases at V and 7 bases at J, with 9 bases between the two ends. The CDR3 is made up of 12 amino acids. The CDR3 loop is CASRLHRGELFF. The CDR3 DNA reads TGTGCCAGCAGGTTACACCGCGGGGAGCTGTTTTTT.

The genes are TRBV10-3 and TRBJ1-4; the D is unclear. Germline V gene sequence: CDR1 ENHRY, CDR2 SYGVKD. Trimming pared 6 bases from V and 1 base from J, leaving 12 bases between. This CDR3 is built from 15 residues. CDR3 sequence (DNA): TGTGCCATCAGCGCCCAGGTTGGAACTAATGAAAAACTGTTTTTT. This codes for CAISAQVGTNEKLFF.

The CDR3 loop reads CASSLVRQGSPGDTQYF. CDR3 DNA: TGCGCCAGCAGCTTGGTTCGACAGGGCTCCCCGGGGGATACGCAGTATTTT. The V gene is TRBV5-1, the J gene TRBJ2-3, with TRBD1 identical over 7 bases. This CDR3 spans 17 amino acids. Trimming cost V 0 bases and J 6 bases; bases outside gene matches: 13. Germline V lookup: CDR1 SGHRS, CDR2 YFSETQ.

DNA for the CDR3: TGTGCCAGCAGCTTCGGACAGGGGAATTCCTACGAGCAGTACTTC. It specifies CASSFGQGNSYEQYF. The rearrangement links TRBV5-4 to TRBJ2-7; 9 nucleotides agree with TRBD1. The CDR3 runs 15 residues. The V and J ends lost 2 bases and 1 base, in that order; junction bases with no gene match: 4. The germline CDR1 and CDR2 sequences are SGHNT and YYREEE (reference sequence).

This clone was detected once. V usage is TRBV6-1 and J usage is TRBJ1-2, with TRBD1 identical over 8 bases. CDR1 is MNHNS and CDR2 is SASEGT in the germline V gene. J lost 5 bases, V lost 6 bases, and 5 bases had no gene match. The CDR3 has 13 residues. Here the CDR3 reads CASSTGGGYGYTF. The CDR3 DNA follows: TGTGCCAGCAGCACAGGGGGAGGGTATGGCTACACCTTC.

The chain employs TRBV18 and TRBJ2-7, with D possibly being TRBD2 (5 bases). This CDR3 contains 14 residues. V shed 2 bases and J shed 6 bases, with 14 bases lying between them. CDR1 is KGHSH, CDR2 LQKENI, per germline. DNA of the CDR3: TGTGCCAGCTCACCATTGGCCTCCGGAGGCGAGCAGTACTTC. Protein: CASSPLASGGEQYF.

The chain carries TRBV9 and TRBJ2-2; 9 bases line up with TRBD1. CDR1 and CDR2 from the germline V gene are SGDLS and YYNGEE. After removal of 4 bases from V and 6 bases from J, the junction contained 7 bases not matched to a gene. CDR3 size: 15 residues. The CDR3 reads CASSSRTGAAGELFF. The CDR3 DNA reads as TGTGCCAGCAGCTCCCGGACAGGGGCTGCCGGGGAGCTGTTTTTT.

For this clone: Different DNA sequences within this sample yield the same CDR3. CDR3 protein: CASSLMDGNTEAFF. CDR3 nucleotides: TGTGCCAGCAGCCTCATGGACGGCAACACTGAAGCTTTCTTT. The chain carries TRBV7-9 and TRBJ1-1; D unresolved. Germline CDR1 is SEHNR and CDR2 is FQNEAQ (reference sequence). CDR3 length equals 14 residues. The V end lost 5 bases, the J end lost 2 bases, and 12 bases lay between the germline ends. The full variable domain, completed using reference TRBV7-9 and TRBJ1-1, is DTGVSQNPRHKITKRGQNVTFRCDPISEHNRLYWYRQTLGQGPEFLTYFQNEAQLEKSRLLSDRFSAERPKGSFSTLEIQRTEQGDSAMYLCASSLMDGNTEAFFGQGTRLTVV.

The V and J genes are TRBV3-1 (or the pseudogene TRBV3-2) and TRBJ2-1; 8 bases are shared with TRBD1. The germline V gene has CDR1 LGHDT and CDR2 YNNKEL (reference sequence). V lost 7 bases, J lost 3 bases, and 5 bases stayed unmatched. CDR3 size: 14 residues. The CDR3 reads CASTQGALYNEQFF. The CDR3 DNA sequence: TGTGCCAGCACGCAGGGGGCACTCTACAATGAGCAGTTCTTC.